This T cell receptor (beta chain) was documented in a study of cytomegalovirus exposure and HLA in healthy donors. On the study more broadly: Early released data had about 80 million unique TCRs, all coming from HLA-typed donors.

60 Vbeta and 13 Jbeta primers were used in PCR. Method: immunoSEQ multiplex PCR; TCRdb's copy keeps in-frame clones and lacks some. The sample gives about 200,000 clones, 70% to 90% of which show up once; less than 0.35% is in the top ten. Study results and limitations: Later findings reportedly placed an Asian-associated ancestry cluster below the approximately 670-donor mean for N-insertions.

Worth noting for this clone: Its matching antigen is unknown.

The specimen was PBMCs. The TCR originated in a woman under 40 in good health and CMV-seronegative.

The CDR3 protein is CASSYGLAGMYEQYF. CDR3 sequence (DNA): TGTGCCAGCAGTTACGGGCTAGCGGGAATGTACGAGCAGTACTTC. The chain has TRBV6-5 and TRBJ2-7; TRBD2 aligns across 9 bases. V gave up 2 bases and J gave up 4 bases; unmatched junction bases: 6. This CDR3 comprises 15 residues. The germline V gene has CDR1 MNHEY and CDR2 SVGAGI.